The entry below describes one TCR beta chain. As yet, its antigen is unknown. Method: immunoSEQ multiplex PCR; TCRdb's copy keeps in-frame clones and lacks some. Of 90,000 to 150,000 clones listed, approximately 90% are singletons. This entry is derived from a study of Tregs in tolerant kidney transplant recipients. Unstimulated regulatory T cells (CD4+CD25+CD127-), CD4+CD25- non-regulatory cells, CD4 and CD8 cells were FACS-sorted from thawed PBMCs. Study-wide results and limits: Activated donor B cell expansion appeared to reveal the most relevant donor-specific TCRbeta repertoire. The small number of patients limits these findings pending further validation. Biological reproducibility was not directly addressed in this study.

V lost 3 bases, J lost 1 base, and 12 bases lay in between. Germline assignment: CDR1 MNHEY and CDR2 SVGAGI. The CDR3 length is 16 residues. The sequencing input was CD4+ T cells from blood. The chain links TRBV6-5 to TRBJ2-2, with D tentatively TRBD2 (5 bases). The source is a human donor in good health. The CDR3 spells CASSYWPGGNTGELFF. CDR3 nucleotides: TGTGCCAGCAGTTATTGGCCAGGAGGGAACACCGGGGAGCTGTTTTTT.